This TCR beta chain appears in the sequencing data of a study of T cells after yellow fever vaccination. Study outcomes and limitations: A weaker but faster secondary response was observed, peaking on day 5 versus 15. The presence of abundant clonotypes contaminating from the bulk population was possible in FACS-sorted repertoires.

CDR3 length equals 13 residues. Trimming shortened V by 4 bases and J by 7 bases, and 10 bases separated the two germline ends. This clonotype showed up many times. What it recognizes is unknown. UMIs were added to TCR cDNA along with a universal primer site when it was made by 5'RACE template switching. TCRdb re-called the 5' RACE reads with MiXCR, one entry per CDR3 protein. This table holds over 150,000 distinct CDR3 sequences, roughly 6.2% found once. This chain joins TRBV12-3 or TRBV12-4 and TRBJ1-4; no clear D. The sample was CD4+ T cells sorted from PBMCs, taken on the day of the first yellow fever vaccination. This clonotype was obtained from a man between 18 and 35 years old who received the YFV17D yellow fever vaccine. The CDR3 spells CASSSSGFEKLFF. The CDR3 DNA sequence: TGTGCCAGCAGTTCGTCCGGGTTTGAAAAACTGTTTTTT.